The rows below give T cell receptor beta chains drawn from one sample of a study of cytomegalovirus exposure and HLA in healthy donors. Data came from immunoSEQ multiplex PCR; TCRdb stores just in-frame clones and leaves some out. The data show roughly 200,000 clones, around 80% seen once. Sample: PBMCs. The receptors shown here come from a woman aged 25 to 39 in good health and CMV-seropositive. Both conserved end residues are part of each CDR3. D genes are given only for firm matches. Clone size appears in some rows only: once, few, many, or a class for an expanded clone.

v_call	j_call	clone_size	d_call	cdr3_nt	cdr3_aa
TRBV29-1	TRBJ2-7	few	TRBD1	TGCAGCGTGACAGGGCGTACTTCCTACGAGCAGTACTTC	CSVTGRTSYEQYF
TRBV7-2	TRBJ2-3	-	-	TGTGCCAGCAGCCCTTGGTGGGAGAAGGATACGCAGTATTTT	CASSPWWEKDTQYF
TRBV18	TRBJ2-2	-	TRBD1	TGTGCCAGCTCACCTACAGGGGTTAACACCGGGGAGCTGTTTTTT	CASSPTGVNTGELFF
TRBV10-3	TRBJ1-2	-	-	TGTGCCACCCGTAACTCAGAAGAGAGCGAAGGCTACACCTTC	CATRNSEESEGYTF
TRBV2	TRBJ1-1	-	-	TGTGCCAGCAGTGGGGCAGGGTCCCCCAGTGGTACTGAAGCTTTCTTT	CASSGAGSPSGTEAFF
TRBV7-9	TRBJ1-1	-	TRBD1	TGTGCCAGCAGCAGTCGACAGGGGCCGAAGGGGGCCAACACTGAAGCTTTCTTT	CASSSRQGPKGANTEAFF
TRBV5-1	TRBJ2-7	-	-	TGCGCCAGCAGGTCAGGGACTGTGGAGTACGAGCAGTACTTC	CASRSGTVEYEQYF
TRBV29-1	TRBJ2-7	-	TRBD2	TGCAGCGTGGTTAGCGGGGGGACCCCATACGAGCAGTACTTC	CSVVSGGTPYEQYF
TRBV18	TRBJ1-2	-	-	TGTGCCAGCTCACCACCGAGCTTGGGGGCGAGATGGTATGGCTACACCTTC	CASSPPSLGARWYGYTF
TRBV2	TRBJ1-1	-	TRBD1	TGTGCCAGCAGGATACAGGGGGCGAACACTGAAGCTTTCTTT	CASRIQGANTEAFF
TRBV4-3	TRBJ1-2	-	TRBD1	TGCGCCAGCAGCCAAGATCGGGTTAGGGACAGCTACTATAACTATGGCTACACCTTC	CASSQDRVRDSYYNYGYTF
TRBV29-1	TRBJ2-1	-	-	TGCAGCGCGAAAACCTCAGGGGTCAGGGCCTTGGGGTACAATGAGCAGTTCTTC	CSAKTSGVRALGYNEQFF
TRBV29-1	TRBJ2-2	few	TRBD1	TGCAGCGTACTCCTGGTGAGACAGGGAGGGGAGCTGTTTTTT	CSVLLVRQGGELFF
TRBV7-9	TRBJ1-2	-	-	TGTGCCAGCAGCTTACGAGGGTTGAATGGCTACACCTTC	CASSLRGLNGYTF
TRBV30	TRBJ1-1	-	TRBD1	TGTGCCTGGAGTGTACGACAGGGGGATGCCACTGAAGCTTTCTTT	CAWSVRQGDATEAFF
TRBV19	TRBJ2-3	-	-	TGTGCCAGTAGTATAGATCTGGCAAGGGGAGATACGCAGTATTTT	CASSIDLARGDTQYF
TRBV9	TRBJ1-5	-	-	TGTGCCAGCAGCTCCAGTCCCAATCAGCCCCAGCATTTT	CASSSSPNQPQHF
TRBV2	TRBJ1-3	-	TRBD1	TGTGCCAGCAGTGATCAGCCAGGGGGCGGAAACACCATATATTTT	CASSDQPGGGNTIYF
TRBV7-9	TRBJ2-3	-	-	TGTGCCAGCAGCTTAGCCCTAGCTAGCACAGATACGCAGTATTTT	CASSLALASTDTQYF
TRBV4-1	TRBJ2-5	-	-	TGCGCCAGCAGCCAAAAGGCCGGTCGGGAGCAGTACTTC	CASSQKAGREQYF
TRBV25-1	TRBJ2-7	-	-	TGTGCCGGCAGTGAACCCAACAGCTACGAGCAGTACTTC	CAGSEPNSYEQYF
TRBV11-2	TRBJ2-3	-	-	TGTGCCAGCAGCCACACATCAACAGATACGCAGTATTTT	CASSHTSTDTQYF
TRBV7-9	TRBJ2-1	-	TRBD2	TGTGCCAGCACCCCCGGGGCGCCACTAGCGGGGGTTTCGGATGAGCAGTTCTTC	CASTPGAPLAGVSDEQFF
TRBV29-1	TRBJ2-3	-	-	TGCAGCGTTGGTTTGCAGGGAAACGTGGATACGCAGTATTTT	CSVGLQGNVDTQYF
TRBV15	TRBJ2-4	few	TRBD1	TGTGCCACCAGCACAAGACAGGGTCGGGACATTCAGTACTTC	CATSTRQGRDIQYF
TRBV30	TRBJ2-3	-	TRBD2	TGTGCCTGGAGTGCGCCCGGGAGGTTGGATACGCAGTATTTT	CAWSAPGRLDTQYF
TRBV10-2	TRBJ2-3	-	-	TGCGCCAGCAGTGAAGGGACTGGCACAGATACGCAGTATTTT	CASSEGTGTDTQYF
TRBV4-3	TRBJ2-7	-	TRBD1	TGCGCCAGCAGCTCGGGACAGGGGGCTTTCGAGCAGTACTTC	CASSSGQGAFEQYF
TRBV2	TRBJ2-1	few	-	TGTGCCAGCACTTTACAGGGTTCCTCCTACAATGAGCAGTTCTTC	CASTLQGSSYNEQFF
TRBV6-5	TRBJ1-1	-	-	TGTGCCAGCAGTTTGGTACCCCGACAGCTTGAAGCTTTCTTT	CASSLVPRQLEAFF
TRBV30	TRBJ1-5	-	TRBD1	TGTGCCTGGAGCGGGACAGGGAACAGCAATCAGCCCCAGCATTTT	CAWSGTGNSNQPQHF